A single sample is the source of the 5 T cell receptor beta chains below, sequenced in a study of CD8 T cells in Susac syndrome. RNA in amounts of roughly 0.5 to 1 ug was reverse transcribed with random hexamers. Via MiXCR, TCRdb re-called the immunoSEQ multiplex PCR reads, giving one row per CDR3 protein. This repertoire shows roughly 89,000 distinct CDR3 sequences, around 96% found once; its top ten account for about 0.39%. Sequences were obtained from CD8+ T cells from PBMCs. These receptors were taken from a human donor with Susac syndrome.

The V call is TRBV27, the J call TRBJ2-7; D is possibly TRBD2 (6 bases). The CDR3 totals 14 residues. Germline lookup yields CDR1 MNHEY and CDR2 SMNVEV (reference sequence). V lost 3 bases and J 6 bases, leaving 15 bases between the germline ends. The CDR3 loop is CASSFLGRIGEQYF. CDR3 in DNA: TGTGCCAGCAGTTTCCTAGGGAGGATTGGCGAGCAGTACTTC.

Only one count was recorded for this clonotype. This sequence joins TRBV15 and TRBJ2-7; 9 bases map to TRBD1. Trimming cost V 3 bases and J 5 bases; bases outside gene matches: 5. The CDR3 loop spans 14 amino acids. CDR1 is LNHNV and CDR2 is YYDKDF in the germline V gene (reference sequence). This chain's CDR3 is CATSRTGTGHEQYV. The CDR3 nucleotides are TGTGCCACCAGCAGGACCGGGACAGGGCACGAGCAGTACGTC.

CDR3 region: CASSLALDEQYF. The CDR3 DNA sequence: TGTGCCAGCAGCTTGGCCCTCGACGAGCAGTACTTC. The rearrangement uses TRBV5-4 and TRBJ2-7; no firm D call. V lost 0 bases to trimming and J lost 5 bases, with 6 bases between them. CDR1 is SGHNT and CDR2 is YYREEE in the germline V gene (reference sequence). The CDR3 covers 12 residues.

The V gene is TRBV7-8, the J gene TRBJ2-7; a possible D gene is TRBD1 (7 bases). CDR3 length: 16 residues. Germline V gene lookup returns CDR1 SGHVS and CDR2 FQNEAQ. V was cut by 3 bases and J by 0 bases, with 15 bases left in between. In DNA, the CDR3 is TGTGCCAGCAGCTTGTACAGGGGAGCGGGCTCCTACGAGCAGTACTTC. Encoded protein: CASSLYRGAGSYEQYF.

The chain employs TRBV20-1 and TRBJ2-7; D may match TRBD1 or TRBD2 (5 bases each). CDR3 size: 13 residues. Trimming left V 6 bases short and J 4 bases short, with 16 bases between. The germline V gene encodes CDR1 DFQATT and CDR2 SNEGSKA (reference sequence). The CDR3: CSALTPEGYEQYF. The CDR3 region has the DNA TGCAGTGCCTTGACACCCGAGGGGTACGAGCAGTACTTC.